These T cell receptor beta chains were read from a single sample in a study of neurological immune-mediated disorders. TCRdb passed the 5' RACE reads through MiXCR, listing each CDR3 protein once. In the table there are roughly 49,000 distinct CDR3 sequences, roughly 13% of which are singletons. The sequenced sample consisted of PBMCs. These receptors came from a male donor with HTLV-1-associated myelopathy (HAM/TSP). CDR3s include the opening cysteine and the closing phenylalanine or tryptophan. D genes are given only for firm matches. A row's size may be missing; if present it is once, few, many or a size class.

CDR3nt,CDR3aa,d_gene,abundance,v_gene,j_gene
TGCGCCAGCAGCCGGAATCCCGGGGAGGCGGAGACCCAGTACTTC,CASSRNPGEAETQYF,NA,many,TRBV5-1,TRBJ2-5
TGTGCCAGCAGCTGGACAGGGGCCTCCACAGATACGCAGTATTTT,CASSWTGASTDTQYF,TRBD1,medium-sized,TRBV7-8,TRBJ2-3
TGCAGTGCTAGAGACCATTCCGGGACAGGGATCTCACCCCTCCGCTTT,CSARDHSGTGISPLRF,TRBD1,NA,TRBV20-1,TRBJ1-6
TGCGCCAGCAGTGAGACGAGGGGGGGGCGGTTTGAGCAGTACTTC,CASSETRGGRFEQYF,NA,many,TRBV10-2,TRBJ2-7
TGCAGCGTTGAGTGGCCCTCAACAGATAGGCAGTATTTT,CSVEWPSTDRQYF,NA,NA,TRBV29-1,TRBJ2-3
TGTGCCAGCAGCCATTCAGACAGAGATAACTATGGCTACACCTTC,CASSHSDRDNYGYTF,NA,NA,TRBV3-1,TRBJ1-2
TGTGCCAGCAGTTTGACAGGGATGAATCAGCCCCAGCATTTT,CASSLTGMNQPQHF,TRBD1,many,TRBV27,TRBJ1-5
TGTGCCAGCTCACCACGTACTGAAAAACTGTTTTTT,CASSPRTEKLFF,NA,many,TRBV18,TRBJ1-4
TGTGCCAGCAGCCTCCTAACTACAGGGGATGAGCAGTACTTC,CASSLLTTGDEQYF,TRBD1,many,TRBV7-9,TRBJ2-7
TGTGCCAGCAGCCTGAAACCCCTGAACACTGAAGCTTTCTTT,CASSLKPLNTEAFF,NA,NA,TRBV3-1,TRBJ1-1
TGCAGTGCTAGCCGCCAGGGCGGAGAGACCCAGTACTTC,CSASRQGGETQYF,NA,many,TRBV20-1,TRBJ2-5
TGCGCCAGCAGTTTGGACAGTTGTAATGAGCAGTTCTTC,CASSLDSCNEQFF,NA,NA,TRBV5-1,TRBJ2-1
TGTGCCAGCAGCTTCGACAGGCTGTCACCCCTCCACTTT,CASSFDRLSPLHF,NA,many,TRBV5-5,TRBJ1-6
TGCGCCAGCAGCCTGACAGTGAAGGCTGAAGCTTTCTTT,CASSLTVKAEAFF,NA,many,TRBV5-1,TRBJ1-1
TGTGCCAGCAGCCATGCAGGTGGGGTGGGATGTAACTTC,CASSHAGGVGCNF,NA,NA,TRBV4-2,TRBJ2-1
TGCGCCAGCAGCTTGGATGGGGGGCCTGGGGCCAACGTCCTGACTTTC,CASSLDGGPGANVLTF,NA,many,TRBV5-1,TRBJ2-6
TGTGCCAGCAGCCTAAGGACTAGCGGGGGCGGTGGAGAGACCCAGTACTTC,CASSLRTSGGGGETQYF,TRBD2,NA,TRBV7-2,TRBJ2-5
TGCGCCAGCAGCTACCAGGGAGGAACAAAAAATTCACCCCTCCACTTT,CASSYQGGTKNSPLHF,NA,NA,TRBV5-1,TRBJ1-6
TGTGCCAGCAGCTTGGTCCCAGGGGTGGACGAGCAGTACTTC,CASSLVPGVDEQYF,NA,many,TRBV5-5,TRBJ2-7
TGCGCCAGCAGCACAGGGGTTAGGAACTATGGCTACACCTTC,CASSTGVRNYGYTF,TRBD1,many,TRBV5-1,TRBJ1-2
TGTGCCACCAGCAGAGATTTACCACAGGACCCCGAAAAACTGTTTTTT,CATSRDLPQDPEKLFF,NA,many,TRBV15,TRBJ1-4
TGTGCCAGTCAGGACAGTTCCTACGAGCAGTACTTC,CASQDSSYEQYF,NA,many,TRBV2,TRBJ2-7
TGTGCCAGCAGCTTAAGCGCCAGGGGGAATTCACCCCTCCACTTT,CASSLSARGNSPLHF,TRBD1,many,TRBV7-3,TRBJ1-6
TGTGCCAGCAGCCAGGGGGGGCTGGATGAGCAGTTCTTC,CASSQGGLDEQFF,NA,few,TRBV3-1,TRBJ2-1
TGTGCCAGCAGTCGTCCTACAAAGGGCACTGAAGCTTTCTTT,CASSRPTKGTEAFF,NA,many,TRBV6-5,TRBJ1-1
TGCGCCAGCAGCTTTCGAGGCAATCAGCCCCAGCATTTT,CASSFRGNQPQHF,NA,many,TRBV5-1,TRBJ1-5
TGTGCCAGCAGTGCGCCAGGCGATTACGAGCAGTACTTC,CASSAPGDYEQYF,NA,few,TRBV6-6,TRBJ2-7